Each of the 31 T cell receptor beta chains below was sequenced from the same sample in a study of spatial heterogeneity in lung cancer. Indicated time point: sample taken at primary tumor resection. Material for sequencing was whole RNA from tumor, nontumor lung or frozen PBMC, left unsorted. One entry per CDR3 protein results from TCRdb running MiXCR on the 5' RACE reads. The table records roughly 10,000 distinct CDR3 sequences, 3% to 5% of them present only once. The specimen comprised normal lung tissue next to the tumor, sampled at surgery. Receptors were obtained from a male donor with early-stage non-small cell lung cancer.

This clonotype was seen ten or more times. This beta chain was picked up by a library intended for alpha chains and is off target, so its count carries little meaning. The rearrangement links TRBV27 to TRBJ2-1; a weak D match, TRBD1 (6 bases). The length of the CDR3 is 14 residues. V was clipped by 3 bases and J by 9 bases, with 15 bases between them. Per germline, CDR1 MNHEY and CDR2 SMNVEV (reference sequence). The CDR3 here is CASSFNRAFGEQFF. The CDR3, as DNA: TGTGCCAGCAGTTTTAACAGGGCCTTCGGTGAGCAGTTCTTC.

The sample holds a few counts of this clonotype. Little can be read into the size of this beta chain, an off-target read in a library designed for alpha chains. This chain's CDR3 is CASTNGFYGYTF. The CDR3 nucleotides read TGTGCCAGCACTAACGGATTCTATGGCTACACCTTC. The chain has TRBV25-1 and TRBJ1-2; D remains ambiguous. With 7 bases removed from V and 4 bases from J, the gap between germline ends came to 10 bases. The germline V gene has CDR1 MGHDK and CDR2 SYGVNS. CDR3 length equals 12 residues.

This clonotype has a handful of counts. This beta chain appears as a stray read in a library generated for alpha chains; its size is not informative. The CDR3 DNA reads TGTGCCAGCAGTTTATGGACAGGGGACTCACCCCTCCACTTT. Translation gives CASSLWTGDSPLHF. The gene calls are TRBV28 and TRBJ1-6, with 8 bases identical to TRBD1. V shed 0 bases and J 10 bases; nucleotides not matched to a gene: 2. This CDR3 contains 14 residues. Germline CDR1 reads MDHEN; CDR2 reads SYDVKM.

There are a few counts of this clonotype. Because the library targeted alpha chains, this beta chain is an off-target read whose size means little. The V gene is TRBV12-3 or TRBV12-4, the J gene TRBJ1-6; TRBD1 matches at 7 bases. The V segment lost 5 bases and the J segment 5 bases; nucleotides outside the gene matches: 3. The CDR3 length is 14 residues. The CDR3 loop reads CASSRDSNNSPLHF. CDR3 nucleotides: TGTGCCAGCAGTCGGGACAGTAATAATTCACCCCTCCACTTT.

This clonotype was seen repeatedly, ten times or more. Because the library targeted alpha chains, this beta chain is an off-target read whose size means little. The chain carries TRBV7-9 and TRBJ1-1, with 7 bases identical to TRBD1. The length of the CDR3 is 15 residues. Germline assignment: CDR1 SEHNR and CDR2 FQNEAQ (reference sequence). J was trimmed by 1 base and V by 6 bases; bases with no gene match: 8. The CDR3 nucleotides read TGTGCCAGCAGATATCCGGGACAGAAGAACACTGAAGCTTTCTTT. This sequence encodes CASRYPGQKNTEAFF.

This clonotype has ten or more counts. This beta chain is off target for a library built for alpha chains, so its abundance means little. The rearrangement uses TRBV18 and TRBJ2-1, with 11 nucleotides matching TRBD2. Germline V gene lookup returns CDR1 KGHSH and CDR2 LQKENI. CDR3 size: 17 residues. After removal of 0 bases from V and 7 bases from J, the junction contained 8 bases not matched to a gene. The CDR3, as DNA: TGTGCCAGCTCACCACCGTCTAGCGGGGGGACTGGAAATGAGCAGTTCTTC. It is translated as CASSPPSSGGTGNEQFF.

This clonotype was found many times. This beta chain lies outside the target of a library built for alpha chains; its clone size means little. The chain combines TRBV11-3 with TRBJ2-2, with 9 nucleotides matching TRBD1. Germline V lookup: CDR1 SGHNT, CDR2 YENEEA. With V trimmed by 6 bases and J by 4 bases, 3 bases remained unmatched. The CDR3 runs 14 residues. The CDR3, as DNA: TGTGCCAGCAGTCGGGGACAGGGCACCGGGGAGCTGTTTTTT. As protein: CASSRGQGTGELFF.

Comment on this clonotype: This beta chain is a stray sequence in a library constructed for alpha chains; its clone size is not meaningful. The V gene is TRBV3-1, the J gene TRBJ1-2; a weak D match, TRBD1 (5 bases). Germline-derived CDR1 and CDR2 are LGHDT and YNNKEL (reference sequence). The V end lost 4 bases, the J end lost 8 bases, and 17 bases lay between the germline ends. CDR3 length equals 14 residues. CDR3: CASSPSGLGGGYTF. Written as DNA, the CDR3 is TGTGCCAGCAGCCCCTCCGGACTCGGGGGGGGCTACACCTTC. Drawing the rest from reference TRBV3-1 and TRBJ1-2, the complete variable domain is DTAVSQTPKYLVTQMGNDKSIKCEQNLGHDTMYWYKQDSKKFLKIMFSYNNKELIINETVPNRFSPKSPDKAHLNLHINSLELGDSAVYFCASSPSGLGGGYTFGSGTRLTVV.

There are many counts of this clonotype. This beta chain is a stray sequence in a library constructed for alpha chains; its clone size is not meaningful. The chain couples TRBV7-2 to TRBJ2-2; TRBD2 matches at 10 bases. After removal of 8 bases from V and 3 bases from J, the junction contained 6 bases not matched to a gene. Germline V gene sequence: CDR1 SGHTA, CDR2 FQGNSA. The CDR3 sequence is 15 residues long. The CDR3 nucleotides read TGTGCCAGCTCAAGGACTAGCGGTGACACCGGGGAGCTGTTTTTT. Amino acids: CASSRTSGDTGELFF.

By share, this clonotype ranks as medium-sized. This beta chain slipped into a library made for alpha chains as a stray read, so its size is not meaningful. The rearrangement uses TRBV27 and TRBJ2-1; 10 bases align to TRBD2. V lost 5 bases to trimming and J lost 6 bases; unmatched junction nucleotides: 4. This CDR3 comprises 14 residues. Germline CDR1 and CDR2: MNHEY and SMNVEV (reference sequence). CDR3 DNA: TGTGCCAGCAGTGGTCTAGCGGGAGTCAATGAGCAGTTCTTC. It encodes CASSGLAGVNEQFF.

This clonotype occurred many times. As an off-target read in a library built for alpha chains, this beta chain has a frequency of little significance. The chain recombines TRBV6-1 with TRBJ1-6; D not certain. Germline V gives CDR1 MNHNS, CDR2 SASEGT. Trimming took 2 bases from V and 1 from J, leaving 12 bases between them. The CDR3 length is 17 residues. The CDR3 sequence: CASSENARVSYNSPLHF. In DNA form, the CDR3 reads TGTGCCAGCAGTGAAAATGCGAGGGTGTCCTATAATTCACCCCTCCACTTT.

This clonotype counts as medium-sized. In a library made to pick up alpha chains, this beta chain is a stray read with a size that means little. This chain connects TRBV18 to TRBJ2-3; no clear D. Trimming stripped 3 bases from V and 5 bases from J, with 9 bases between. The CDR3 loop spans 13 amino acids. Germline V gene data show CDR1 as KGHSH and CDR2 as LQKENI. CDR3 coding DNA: TGTGCCAGCTCACCGGGTAAAGGAGATACGCAGTATTTT. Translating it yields CASSPGKGDTQYF.

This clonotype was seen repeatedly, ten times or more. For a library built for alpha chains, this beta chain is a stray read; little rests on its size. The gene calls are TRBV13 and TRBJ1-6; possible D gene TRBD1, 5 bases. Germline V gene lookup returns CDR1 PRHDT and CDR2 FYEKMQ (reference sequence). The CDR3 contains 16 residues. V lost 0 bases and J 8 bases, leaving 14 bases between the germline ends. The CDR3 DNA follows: TGTGCCAGCAGCTTAGGCCAAGGGGCCCACTATTCACCCCTCCACTTT. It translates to CASSLGQGAHYSPLHF.

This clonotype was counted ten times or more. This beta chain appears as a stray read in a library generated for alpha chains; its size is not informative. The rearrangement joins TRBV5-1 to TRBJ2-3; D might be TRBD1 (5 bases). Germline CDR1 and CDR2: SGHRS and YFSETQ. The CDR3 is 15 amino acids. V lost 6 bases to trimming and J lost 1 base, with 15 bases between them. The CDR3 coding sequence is TGCGCCAGCACCTACTTGGGGCAGCGCACAGATACGCAGTATTTT. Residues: CASTYLGQRTDTQYF.

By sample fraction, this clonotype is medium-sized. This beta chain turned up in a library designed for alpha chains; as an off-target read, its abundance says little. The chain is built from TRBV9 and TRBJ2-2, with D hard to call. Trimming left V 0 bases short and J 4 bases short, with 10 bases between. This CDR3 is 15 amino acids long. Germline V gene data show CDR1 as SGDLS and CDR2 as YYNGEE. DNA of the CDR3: TGTGCCAGCAGCGTAGGAGTATCGGGCACCGGGGAGCTGTTTTTT. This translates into CASSVGVSGTGELFF.

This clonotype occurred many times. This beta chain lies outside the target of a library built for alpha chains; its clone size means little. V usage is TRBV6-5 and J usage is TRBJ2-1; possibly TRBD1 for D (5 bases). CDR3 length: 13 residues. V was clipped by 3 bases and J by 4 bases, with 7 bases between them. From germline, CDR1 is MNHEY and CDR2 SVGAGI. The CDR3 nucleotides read TGTGCCAGCAGTTATGGGGCTTACAATGAGCAGTTCTTC. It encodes CASSYGAYNEQFF.

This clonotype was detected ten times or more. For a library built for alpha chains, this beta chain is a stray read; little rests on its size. CDR3 protein: CASSLRGLMDNSPLHF. The CDR3 region has the DNA TGTGCCAGCAGTTTACGGGGGCTTATGGATAATTCACCCCTCCACTTT. This sequence joins TRBV27 and TRBJ1-6, with D maybe TRBD1 (6 bases). Germline values: CDR1 MNHEY, CDR2 SMNVEV (reference sequence). Trimming stripped 2 bases from V and 5 bases from J, with 13 bases between. CDR3 length: 16 residues.

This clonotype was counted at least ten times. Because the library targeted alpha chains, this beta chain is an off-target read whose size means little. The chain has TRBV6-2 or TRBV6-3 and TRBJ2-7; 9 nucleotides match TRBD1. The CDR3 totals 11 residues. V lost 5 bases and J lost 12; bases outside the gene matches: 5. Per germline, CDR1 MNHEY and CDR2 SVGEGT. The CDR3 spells CASSTDRGLYF. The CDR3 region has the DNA TGTGCCAGCAGTACGGACAGGGGTTTGTACTTC.

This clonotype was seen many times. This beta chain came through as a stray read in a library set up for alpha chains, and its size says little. The CDR3 spells CASSTRSQGDNEQFF. CDR3 bases: TGTGCCAGCAGCACCCGTTCACAGGGAGACAATGAGCAGTTCTTC. J is TRBJ2-1 and V is TRBV7-3; D may be TRBD1 (6 bases). CDR3 length: 15 residues. Germline V lookup: CDR1 SGHTA, CDR2 FQGTGA. Trimming cost V 5 bases and J 5 bases, with 16 bases left between them. Filled out from reference TRBV7-3 and TRBJ2-1, the complete variable domain reads GAGVSQTPSNKVTEKGKYVELRCDPISGHTALYWYRQSLGQGPEFLIYFQGTGAADDSGLPNDRFFAVRPEGSVSTLKIQRTERGDSAVYLCASSTRSQGDNEQFFGPGTRLTVL.

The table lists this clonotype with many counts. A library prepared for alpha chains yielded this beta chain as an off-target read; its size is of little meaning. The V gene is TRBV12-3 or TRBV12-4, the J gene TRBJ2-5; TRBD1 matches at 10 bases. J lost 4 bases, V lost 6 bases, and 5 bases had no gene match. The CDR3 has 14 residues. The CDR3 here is CASRPTGGRETQYF. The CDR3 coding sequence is TGTGCCAGCAGGCCGACAGGGGGCCGAGAGACCCAGTACTTC.

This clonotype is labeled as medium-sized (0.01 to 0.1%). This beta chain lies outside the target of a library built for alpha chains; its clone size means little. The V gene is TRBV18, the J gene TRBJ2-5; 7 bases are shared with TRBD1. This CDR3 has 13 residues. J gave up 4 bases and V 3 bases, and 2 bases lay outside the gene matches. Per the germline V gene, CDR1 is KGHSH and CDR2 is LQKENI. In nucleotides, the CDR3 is TGTGCCAGCTCACCTAGACAGGGAGAGACCCAGTACTTC. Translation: CASSPRQGETQYF.

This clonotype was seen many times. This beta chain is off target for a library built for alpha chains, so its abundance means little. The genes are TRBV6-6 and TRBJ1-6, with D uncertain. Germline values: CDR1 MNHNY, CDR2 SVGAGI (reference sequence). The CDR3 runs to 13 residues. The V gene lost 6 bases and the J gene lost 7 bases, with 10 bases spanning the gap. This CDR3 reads CASRYSVNSPLHF. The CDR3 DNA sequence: TGTGCCAGCAGATATTCCGTAAATTCACCCCTCCACTTT.

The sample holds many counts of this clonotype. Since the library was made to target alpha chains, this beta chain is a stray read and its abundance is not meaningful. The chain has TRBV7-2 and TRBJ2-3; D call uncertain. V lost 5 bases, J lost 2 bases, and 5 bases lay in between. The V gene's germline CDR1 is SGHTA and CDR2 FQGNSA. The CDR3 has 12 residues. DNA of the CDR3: TGTGCCAGCAGCCCGGACACAGATACGCAGTATTTT. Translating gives CASSPDTDTQYF.

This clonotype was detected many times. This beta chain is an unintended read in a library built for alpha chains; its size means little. This chain's CDR3 is CASSAEDRGGTEAFF. The CDR3 DNA follows: TGTGCCAGCAGCGCGGAGGACAGGGGAGGCACTGAAGCTTTCTTT. V gene TRBV9 combines with J gene TRBJ1-1; the match to TRBD1 covers 9 bases. The germline V gene encodes CDR1 SGDLS and CDR2 YYNGEE. With V trimmed by 3 bases and J by 4 bases, 7 bases remained unmatched. This CDR3 spans 15 amino acids.

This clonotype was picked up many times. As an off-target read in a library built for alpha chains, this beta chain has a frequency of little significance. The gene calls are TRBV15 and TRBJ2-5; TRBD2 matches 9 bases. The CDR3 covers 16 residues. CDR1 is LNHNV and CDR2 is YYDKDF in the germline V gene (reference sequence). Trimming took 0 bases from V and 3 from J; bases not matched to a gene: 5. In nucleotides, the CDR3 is TGTGCCACCAGCAGAGATGATAAGCGGGGGGAAGAGACCCAGTACTTC. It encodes CATSRDDKRGEETQYF.

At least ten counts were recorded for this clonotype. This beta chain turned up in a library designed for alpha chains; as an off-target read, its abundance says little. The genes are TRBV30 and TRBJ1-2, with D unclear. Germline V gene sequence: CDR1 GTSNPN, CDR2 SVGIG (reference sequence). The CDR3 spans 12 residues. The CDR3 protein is CAVTPGNYGYTF. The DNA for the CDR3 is TGTGCGGTGACCCCTGGGAACTATGGCTACACCTTC.

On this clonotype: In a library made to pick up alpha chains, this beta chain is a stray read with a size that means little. The CDR3 loop is CASSLGGPGQETQYF. In DNA form, the CDR3 reads TGTGCCAGCAGCTTAGGGGGGCCGGGGCAAGAGACCCAGTACTTC. This chain connects TRBV11-1 to TRBJ2-5, with TRBD1 as a possible D gene (6 bases). The CDR3 contains 15 residues. Trimming pared 1 base from V and 2 bases from J, leaving 11 bases between. Germline V gene lookup returns CDR1 SGHAT and CDR2 FQDESV (reference sequence).

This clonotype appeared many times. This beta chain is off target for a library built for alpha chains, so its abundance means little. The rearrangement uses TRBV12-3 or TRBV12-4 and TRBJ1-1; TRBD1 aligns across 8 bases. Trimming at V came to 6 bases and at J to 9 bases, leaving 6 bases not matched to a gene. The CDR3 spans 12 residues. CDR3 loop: CASRSGGSKAFF. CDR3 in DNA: TGTGCCAGCAGATCAGGGGGCAGCAAAGCTTTCTTT.

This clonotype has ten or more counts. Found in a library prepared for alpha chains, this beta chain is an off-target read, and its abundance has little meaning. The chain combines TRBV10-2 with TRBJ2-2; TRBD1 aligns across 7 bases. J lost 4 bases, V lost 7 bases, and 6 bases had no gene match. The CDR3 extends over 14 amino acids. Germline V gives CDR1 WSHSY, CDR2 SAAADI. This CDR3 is CASIGTEGTGELFF. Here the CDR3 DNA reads TGCGCCAGCATTGGGACAGAGGGCACCGGGGAGCTGTTTTTT.

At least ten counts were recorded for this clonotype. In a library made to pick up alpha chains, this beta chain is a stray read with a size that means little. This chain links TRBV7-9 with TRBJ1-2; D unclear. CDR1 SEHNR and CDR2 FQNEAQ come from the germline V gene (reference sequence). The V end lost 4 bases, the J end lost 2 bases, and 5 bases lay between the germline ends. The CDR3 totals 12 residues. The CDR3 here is CASSYNNYGYTF. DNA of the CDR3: TGTGCCAGCAGCTATAACAACTATGGCTACACCTTC.

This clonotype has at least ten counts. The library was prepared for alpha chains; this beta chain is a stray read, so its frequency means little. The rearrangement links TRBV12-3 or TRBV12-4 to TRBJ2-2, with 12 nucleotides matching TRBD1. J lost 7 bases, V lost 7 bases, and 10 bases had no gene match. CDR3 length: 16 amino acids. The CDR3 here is CASNTRGTGGIGELFF. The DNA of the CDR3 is TGTGCCAGCAACACTAGGGGGACAGGGGGCATCGGGGAGCTGTTTTTT.